These T cell receptor beta chains were read from a single sample in a study of CD8 T cells in ankylosing spondylitis. One entry per CDR3 protein results from TCRdb running MiXCR on the 5' RACE reads. The profile shows 250,000 to 400,000 distinct CDR3 sequences, 9.5% to 13% of them singletons. The sequenced sample was blood, either unsorted or a sorted T cell fraction (not recorded which). Every receptor here comes from a female donor with ankylosing spondylitis or in good health (not recorded which). The CDR3 runs from the conserved cysteine through the conserved F or W. A D gene is named only where the DNA matches it firmly. Part of the rows lack a size; the others show once, few, many or a class for expanded clones.

D gene: NA; J gene: TRBJ2-2; V gene: TRBV12-3/TRBV12-4; clone size: NA; CDR3 protein: CASSFSGGVLFF
D gene: NA; J gene: TRBJ2-7; V gene: TRBV6-5; clone size: NA; CDR3 protein: CASSPTPVPTYF
D gene: NA; J gene: TRBJ2-2; V gene: TRBV6-6; clone size: few; CDR3 protein: CASSSGGELFF
D gene: NA; J gene: TRBJ2-3; V gene: TRBV20-1; clone size: many; CDR3 protein: CSARFITDTQYF
D gene: NA; J gene: TRBJ2-3; V gene: TRBV20-1; clone size: NA; CDR3 protein: CSASGLRTDTQYF
D gene: TRBD1; J gene: TRBJ2-2; V gene: TRBV15; clone size: many; CDR3 protein: CATSRSYQTGPNTGELFF
D gene: NA; J gene: TRBJ1-1; V gene: TRBV3-1; clone size: many; CDR3 protein: CASSQLEGLRNTEAFF
D gene: NA; J gene: TRBJ2-2; V gene: TRBV5-1; clone size: NA; CDR3 protein: CASREGVETGELFF
D gene: TRBD2; J gene: TRBJ2-7; V gene: TRBV20-1; clone size: NA; CDR3 protein: CSAIFSGGGYEQYF
D gene: NA; J gene: TRBJ2-7; V gene: TRBV4-2; clone size: NA; CDR3 protein: CASSQVIEYEQYF
D gene: NA; J gene: TRBJ2-1; V gene: TRBV30; clone size: NA; CDR3 protein: CAWSDSLYNEQFF
D gene: TRBD1; J gene: TRBJ2-1; V gene: TRBV6-1; clone size: few; CDR3 protein: CASRRKDRGPIYEQFF
D gene: TRBD2; J gene: TRBJ2-7; V gene: TRBV30; clone size: many; CDR3 protein: CAWSVALAVSYEQYF
D gene: NA; J gene: TRBJ2-7; V gene: TRBV20-1; clone size: few; CDR3 protein: CSARDHDSFSYEQYF
D gene: NA; J gene: TRBJ2-2; V gene: TRBV27; clone size: many; CDR3 protein: CASSLDAFTGELFF
D gene: NA; J gene: TRBJ1-2; V gene: TRBV12-3/TRBV12-4; clone size: many; CDR3 protein: CASSYLDRGYGYTF
D gene: NA; J gene: TRBJ1-3; V gene: TRBV5-1; clone size: many; CDR3 protein: CASAERDSGNTIYF
D gene: NA; J gene: TRBJ2-7; V gene: TRBV28; clone size: many; CDR3 protein: CASRVSDISYEQYF
D gene: NA; J gene: TRBJ2-3; V gene: TRBV5-6; clone size: many; CDR3 protein: CASSSERLSIYTDTQYF
D gene: NA; J gene: TRBJ1-5; V gene: TRBV7-2; clone size: many; CDR3 protein: CASSLDQGRPQHF
D gene: NA; J gene: TRBJ2-3; V gene: TRBV6-5; clone size: many; CDR3 protein: CASSSQGFTDTQYF
D gene: TRBD1; J gene: TRBJ2-7; V gene: TRBV19; clone size: NA; CDR3 protein: CASSATGVNEQYF
D gene: NA; J gene: TRBJ2-3; V gene: TRBV3-1; clone size: few; CDR3 protein: CACSRYPGDNSTDTQYF
D gene: NA; J gene: TRBJ2-1; V gene: TRBV30; clone size: once; CDR3 protein: CARVPGLTNEQFF
D gene: TRBD1; J gene: TRBJ2-7; V gene: TRBV6-6; clone size: few; CDR3 protein: CASSAGGEQYF
D gene: NA; J gene: TRBJ1-2; V gene: TRBV28; clone size: NA; CDR3 protein: CASSYPGSTYGYTF
D gene: TRBD1; J gene: TRBJ2-5; V gene: TRBV5-1; clone size: many; CDR3 protein: CASQTGTVQETQYF
D gene: NA; J gene: TRBJ1-5; V gene: TRBV6-2/TRBV6-3; clone size: NA; CDR3 protein: CASGSLNQPQHF
D gene: NA; J gene: TRBJ2-1; V gene: TRBV5-1; clone size: few; CDR3 protein: CASSLAGRDYNEQFF
D gene: NA; J gene: TRBJ1-1; V gene: TRBV20-1; clone size: many; CDR3 protein: CSAQISQGPYEAFF
D gene: NA; J gene: TRBJ2-7; V gene: TRBV20-1; clone size: few; CDR3 protein: CSASPGVDYEQYF
D gene: NA; J gene: TRBJ2-1; V gene: TRBV18; clone size: NA; CDR3 protein: CASSGDYNEQFF
D gene: NA; J gene: TRBJ2-5; V gene: TRBV11-2; clone size: few; CDR3 protein: CASSLLERVRETQYF
D gene: NA; J gene: TRBJ2-2; V gene: TRBV28; clone size: many; CDR3 protein: CASSFGSDGYTGELFF
D gene: NA; J gene: TRBJ2-2; V gene: TRBV5-1; clone size: few; CDR3 protein: CASSLDKNPGELFF
D gene: TRBD2; J gene: TRBJ2-5; V gene: TRBV28; clone size: few; CDR3 protein: CASSLPGTSGTLSQETQYF
D gene: NA; J gene: TRBJ2-6; V gene: TRBV6-1; clone size: medium-sized; CDR3 protein: CASSRDSGANVLTF
D gene: NA; J gene: TRBJ2-2; V gene: TRBV25-1; clone size: NA; CDR3 protein: CASSILGSGRNTGELFF
D gene: TRBD2; J gene: TRBJ2-5; V gene: TRBV7-9; clone size: NA; CDR3 protein: CASSYWTSGKETQYF
D gene: NA; J gene: TRBJ2-1; V gene: TRBV12-3/TRBV12-4; clone size: many; CDR3 protein: CASSWSDNRNEQFF
D gene: NA; J gene: TRBJ2-1; V gene: TRBV28; clone size: many; CDR3 protein: CASSSPNEQFF
D gene: NA; J gene: TRBJ2-7; V gene: TRBV21-1; clone size: few; CDR3 protein: CASIREGLLEQYF
D gene: NA; J gene: TRBJ1-6; V gene: TRBV6-5; clone size: NA; CDR3 protein: CASSYGGRLDSPLHF
D gene: NA; J gene: TRBJ1-6; V gene: TRBV7-9; clone size: many; CDR3 protein: CASTIGGASSYNSPLHF
D gene: NA; J gene: TRBJ1-1; V gene: TRBV2; clone size: many; CDR3 protein: CASSDWPGTEAFF